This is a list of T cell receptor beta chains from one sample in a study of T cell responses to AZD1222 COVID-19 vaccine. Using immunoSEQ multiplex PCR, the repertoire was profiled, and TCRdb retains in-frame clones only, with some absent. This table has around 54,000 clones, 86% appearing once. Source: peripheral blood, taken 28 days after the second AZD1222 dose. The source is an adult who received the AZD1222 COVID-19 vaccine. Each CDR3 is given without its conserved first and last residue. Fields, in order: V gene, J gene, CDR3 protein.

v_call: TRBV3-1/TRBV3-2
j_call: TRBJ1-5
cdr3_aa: ASSQSTTGGARGPQH

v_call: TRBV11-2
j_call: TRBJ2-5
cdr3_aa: ASSDPGQLEETQY

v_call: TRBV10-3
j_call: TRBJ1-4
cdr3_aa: AISESGVGEKLF

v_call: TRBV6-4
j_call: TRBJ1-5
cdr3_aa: ASSVEGSGQPQH

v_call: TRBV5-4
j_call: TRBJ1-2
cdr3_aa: ASSSFITWPTEGGYT

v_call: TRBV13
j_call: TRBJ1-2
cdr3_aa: ASSLGPLHPNYGYT

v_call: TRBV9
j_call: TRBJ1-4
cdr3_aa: ASSLTTGREKLF

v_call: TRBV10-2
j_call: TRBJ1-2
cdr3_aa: ASQNQGDGYT

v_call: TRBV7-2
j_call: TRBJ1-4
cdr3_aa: ASSLNRDSNEKLF

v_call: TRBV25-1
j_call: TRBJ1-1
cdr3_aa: ASVGQDFEAF

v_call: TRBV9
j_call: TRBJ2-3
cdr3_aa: ASSLRQFSDTQY

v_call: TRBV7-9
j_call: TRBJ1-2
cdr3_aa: ASSLVVDGYT

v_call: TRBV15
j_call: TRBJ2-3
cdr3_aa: ATSRDRAGSQY

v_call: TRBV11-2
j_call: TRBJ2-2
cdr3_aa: ASSLVRGTGELF

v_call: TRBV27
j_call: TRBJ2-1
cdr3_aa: AAGLAGNNEQF

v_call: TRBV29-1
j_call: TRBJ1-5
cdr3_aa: SALTGGDQPQH

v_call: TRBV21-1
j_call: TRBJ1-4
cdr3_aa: ASSRRTGENEKLF

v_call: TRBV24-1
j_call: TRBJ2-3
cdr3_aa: AIRDWDTDTQY

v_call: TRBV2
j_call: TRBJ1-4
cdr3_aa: ASRESPQQEKLF

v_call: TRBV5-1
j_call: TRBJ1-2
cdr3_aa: ASSLAGNYGYT

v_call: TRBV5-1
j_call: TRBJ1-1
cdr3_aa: ASRPDRLLNTEAF

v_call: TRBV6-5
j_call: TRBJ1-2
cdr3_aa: ASGRQAYGYT

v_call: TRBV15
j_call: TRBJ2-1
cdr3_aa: ATSRGHGTQNNEQF

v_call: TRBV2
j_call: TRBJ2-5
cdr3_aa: ASSVYRGETQY

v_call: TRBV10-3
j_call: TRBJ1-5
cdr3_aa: AISENQDQPQH

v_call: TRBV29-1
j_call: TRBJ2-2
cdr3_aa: SVVRVQELF

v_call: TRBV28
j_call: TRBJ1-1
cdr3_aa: ASSLGIGMGQNTEAF

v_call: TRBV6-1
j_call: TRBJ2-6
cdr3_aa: ASSEVGFRAGANVLT

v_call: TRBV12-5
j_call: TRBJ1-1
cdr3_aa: ASALTGGNTEAF

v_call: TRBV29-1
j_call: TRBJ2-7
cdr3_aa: SVNRDGDEQY

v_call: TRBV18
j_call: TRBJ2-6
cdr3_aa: ASSPLGQGAGANVLT

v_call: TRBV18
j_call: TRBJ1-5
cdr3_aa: ASSPPGQALNQPQH

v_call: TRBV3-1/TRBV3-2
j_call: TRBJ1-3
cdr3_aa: ASSITGGSGNTIY

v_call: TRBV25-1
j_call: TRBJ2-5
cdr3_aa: ASSESGLGETQY

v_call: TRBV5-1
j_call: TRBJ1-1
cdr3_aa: ASSLGRLDPPGAF

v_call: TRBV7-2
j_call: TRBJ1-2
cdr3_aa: ASSGQGADRGYT

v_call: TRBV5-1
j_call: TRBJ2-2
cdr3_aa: ASSPPWTGPGELF

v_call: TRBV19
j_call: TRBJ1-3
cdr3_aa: ASSPFGTGIGNTIY

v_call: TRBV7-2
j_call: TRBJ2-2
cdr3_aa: ASRPEANTGELF

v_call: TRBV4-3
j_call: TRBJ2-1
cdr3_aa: ASSHGVAGGYNEQF

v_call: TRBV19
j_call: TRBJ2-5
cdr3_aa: ASSTGWETQY

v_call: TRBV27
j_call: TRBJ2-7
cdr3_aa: ASSSGGYPYEQY

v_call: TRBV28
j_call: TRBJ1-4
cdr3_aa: ASSDRGMNEKLF

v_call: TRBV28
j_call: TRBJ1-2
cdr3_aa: ASSPGQGDSGYT

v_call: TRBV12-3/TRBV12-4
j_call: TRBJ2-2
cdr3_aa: ASSFFNTGELF

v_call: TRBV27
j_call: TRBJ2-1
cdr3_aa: ASKGEGGPISYNEQF

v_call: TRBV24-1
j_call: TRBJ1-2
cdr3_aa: ATSGGQGTNYGYT

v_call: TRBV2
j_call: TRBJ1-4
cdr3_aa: ASNEQGAKTNEKLF

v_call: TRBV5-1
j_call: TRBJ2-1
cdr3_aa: ASSLQLAAPNEQF

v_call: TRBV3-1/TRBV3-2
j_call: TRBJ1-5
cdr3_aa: ASSGGISNQPQH

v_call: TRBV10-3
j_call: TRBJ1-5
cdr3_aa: AISPGQTYQPQH

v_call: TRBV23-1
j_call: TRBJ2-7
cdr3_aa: ASSQGSEQY

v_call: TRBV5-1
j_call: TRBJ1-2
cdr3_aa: ASSHNRGTGESLYGYT

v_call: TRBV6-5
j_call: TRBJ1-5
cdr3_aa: ASSYSGGVNQPQH

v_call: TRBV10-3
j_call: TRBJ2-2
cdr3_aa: ASLPAGTVNTGELF

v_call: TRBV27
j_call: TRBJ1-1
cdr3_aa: ASSFIRNTEAF

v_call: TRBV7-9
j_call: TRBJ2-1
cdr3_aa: ASSDPREAYNEQF

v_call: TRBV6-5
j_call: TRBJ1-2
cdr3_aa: ASITGDDYGYT